What follows are 14 T cell receptor beta chains derived from one specimen sequenced in a study of shared clonotypes between healthy human individuals. CD45RO-negative cells were positively selected for CCR7, leaving out terminally differentiated effector memory CD45RA+ cells. This table comes from immunoSEQ multiplex PCR, and its TCRdb copy is limited to in-frame clones, with some not included. The sample carries about 2.1 million clones, about 92% recorded once. Sequenced input: naive CD8+ T cells from PBMCs. The receptor set was obtained from a man aged 18 to 30 in good health. Some clones in this sample may be carry-over from other donors' samples.

Points on this clone: This same CDR3 is encoded by further DNA sequences in the sample. The gene calls are TRBV27 and TRBJ1-5; D is unclear. Deletions cut 1 base from V and 4 bases from J, with 8 bases between. This CDR3 contains 14 residues. From germline, CDR1 is MNHEY and CDR2 SMNVEV (reference sequence). The CDR3 region is CASSLLRGNQPQHF. CDR3 in DNA: TGTGCCAGCAGTTTATTGCGGGGAAATCAGCCCCAGCATTTT.

Concerning this clone: Other DNA sequences from this sample encode an identical CDR3 as well. This rearrangement joins TRBV9 to TRBJ2-1, with D maybe TRBD2 (5 bases). V lost 0 bases to trimming and J lost 9 bases, with 10 bases between them. Germline CDR1 and CDR2: SGDLS and YYNGEE. The CDR3 length is 13 residues. CDR3 nucleotide sequence: TGTGCCAGCAGCGTAGTAAGCGGCGGTGAGCAGTTCTTC. Protein sequence: CASSVVSGGEQFF.

This chain connects TRBV28 to TRBJ2-1; D remains ambiguous. The CDR3 sequence is 14 residues long. V was pared by 7 bases and J by 3 bases, with 13 bases between. Germline V CDR1 and CDR2: MDHEN, SYDVKM. The CDR3 reads CASNQGSSYNEQFF. CDR3 nucleotide sequence: TGTGCCAGCAATCAAGGTAGTAGCTACAATGAGCAGTTCTTC.

The V gene is TRBV29-1, the J gene TRBJ1-2; 7 bases map to TRBD1. The CDR3 spans 13 residues. Germline trimming cut 7 bases from V and 2 bases from J; bases unmatched to any gene: 7. The germline gives CDR1 SQVTM, CDR2 ANQGSEA. The CDR3 DNA reads as TGCAGCGGCCAATCGGGACAGAACTATGGCTACACCTTC. Residues: CSGQSGQNYGYTF.

On this clone itself: The junction differs from germline at one of its ends, possibly a read error. The V and J genes are TRBV6-1 and TRBJ1-2; D uncertain. The CDR3 sequence is 11 residues long. Germline CDR1 reads MNHNS; CDR2 reads SASEGT. CDR3 coding DNA: TGTGCCAGCAGTGAAGCGCGTTCGACCAAATTC. It yields the protein CASSEARSTKF.

The rearrangement links TRBV6-5 to TRBJ1-2; no reliable D call. The CDR3 is made up of 14 amino acids. Germline V gene data show CDR1 as MNHEY and CDR2 as SVGAGI. Between the trimmed V and J ends, which lost 0 bases and 4 bases, there was a span of 9 bases. CDR3 loop: CASSYSDVAYGYTF. As DNA, the CDR3 is TGTGCCAGCAGTTACTCGGACGTCGCCTATGGCTACACCTTC.

This rearrangement joins TRBV28 to TRBJ1-2; D is unclear. V was trimmed by 5 bases and J by 7 bases, leaving 14 bases between them. The CDR3 has 13 amino acids. Germline assignment: CDR1 MDHEN and CDR2 SYDVKM. Written as DNA, the CDR3 is TGTGCCAGCAGTCCCTTATATCGGGGTGGCTACACCTTC. As protein: CASSPLYRGGYTF.

The rearrangement uses TRBV19 and TRBJ2-1; D is unclear. Trimming removed 4 bases from V and 2 bases from J, with 12 bases in between. From germline, CDR1 is LNHDA and CDR2 SQIVND (reference sequence). This CDR3 spans 15 amino acids. The CDR3 is CASSTPTSAYNEQFF. CDR3 coding DNA: TGTGCCAGTAGTACCCCGACTTCGGCCTACAATGAGCAGTTCTTC.

On this clone: Other DNA sequences from this sample encode an identical CDR3 as well. This chain joins TRBV10-3 and TRBJ1-5; D ambiguous. Germline assignment: CDR1 ENHRY and CDR2 SYGVKD. V was shortened by 3 bases and J by 3 bases, with 6 bases between the two germline ends. There are 13 residues in the CDR3. CDR3 residues: CAISEGLNQPQHF. For the CDR3, the DNA is TGTGCCATCAGTGAAGGGCTCAATCAGCCCCAGCATTTT.

The J gene is TRBJ1-1, the V gene TRBV9; 8 bases match TRBD1. CDR1 SGDLS and CDR2 YYNGEE come from the germline V gene. After removal of 3 bases from V and 5 bases from J, the junction contained 3 bases not matched to a gene. The CDR3 covers 13 residues. CDR3 region: CASSGQGKTEAFF. For the CDR3, the DNA is TGTGCCAGCAGCGGACAGGGGAAGACTGAAGCTTTCTTT.

This clone occurred once. The chain employs TRBV5-6 and TRBJ2-1; 11 positions agree with TRBD2. Germline V CDR1 and CDR2: SGHDT, YYEEEE. Trimming cost V 6 bases and J 8 bases; bases outside gene matches: 16. The CDR3 has 17 amino acids. The chain's CDR3 is CASTVALAGVRVDEQFF. The CDR3 coding sequence is TGTGCCAGCACCGTCGCACTAGCGGGAGTACGGGTAGATGAGCAGTTCTTC.

V is TRBV27 and J is TRBJ1-1, with a possible D match to TRBD1 (6 bases). V was pared by 8 bases and J by 6 bases, with 19 bases between. There are 14 residues in the CDR3. CDR1 and CDR2 (germline): MNHEY, SMNVEV (reference sequence). The CDR3 loop reads CASYLGQGRAEAFF. The CDR3 DNA reads TGTGCCAGCTACTTGGGGCAGGGGAGAGCTGAAGCTTTCTTT.

The chain links TRBV25-1 to TRBJ1-2; D may be TRBD1 (5 bases). CDR3 length: 12 residues. Trimming took off 4 bases at V and 8 bases at J, with 11 bases between the two ends. Germline CDR1 reads MGHDK; CDR2 reads SYGVNS. The CDR3 is CASSVGGNGYTF. CDR3 coding DNA: TGTGCCAGCAGTGTGGGGGGAAACGGCTACACCTTC.

Details on this clone: This sample includes further DNA sequences coding for the same CDR3. The chain carries TRBV7-8 and TRBJ2-7; TRBD2 matches at 10 bases. In germline, CDR1 is SGHVS, CDR2 FQNEAQ. Losses at the gene ends were 5 bases for V and 4 bases for J; bases not matched to a gene: 5. This CDR3 comprises 14 residues. This CDR3 reads CASSRSGRDYEQYF. The CDR3 DNA follows: TGTGCCAGCAGCCGGAGCGGGAGGGATTACGAGCAGTACTTC.